The 23 T cell receptor beta chains below come from one sample, sequenced in a study of T cell changes during pregnancy in multiple sclerosis (dated by TCRdb to between 2018 and 2021). Library preparation employed the immunoSEQ multiplex PCR assay. TCRdb carries this immuneACCESS record with in-frame sequences only. Its versions omit some clonotypes, under half of them owing to an unresolved V gene in the studies checked, with the rest unexplained. Recorded for this sample are under 65,000 clones; 90% of them occurred a single time. Over 3% of the sample rests with the top ten. The sample was peripheral blood, taken in the first trimester of pregnancy. These receptors originate from a female donor in good health, enrolled as a control in a pregnancy study.

The chain has TRBV7-9 and TRBJ2-3; maybe TRBD2 (7 bases). The V and J ends lost 7 bases and 5 bases respectively, with 19 bases between them. The CDR3 has 15 amino acids. Germline assignment: CDR1 SEHNR and CDR2 FQNEAQ (reference sequence). The CDR3 region has the DNA TGTGCCAGCACCCCGAGGGGGAGGGCCGGAGATACGCAGTATTTT. It translates to CASTPRGRAGDTQYF.

The V and J genes are TRBV20-1 and TRBJ2-3, with 7 bases that match TRBD1. From germline, CDR1 is DFQATT and CDR2 SNEGSKA (reference sequence). The CDR3 runs 11 residues. Unmatched junction bases numbered 0, after V lost 4 bases and J lost 5 bases. CDR3 region: CSANRGDTQYF. CDR3 nucleotide sequence: TGCAGTGCTAACAGGGGAGATACGCAGTATTTT.

V gene TRBV7-6 combines with J gene TRBJ1-1; D is ambiguous. V gave up 0 bases and J gave up 5 bases, with 19 bases separating them. CDR1 is SGHVS, CDR2 FNYEAQ, per germline. This CDR3 spans 17 amino acids. The CDR3 loop is CASSLAPSRPVRTEAFF. DNA of the CDR3: TGTGCCAGCAGCTTAGCTCCTAGTCGACCAGTGAGGACTGAAGCTTTCTTT. Full variable domain (outside the CDR3, taken from reference TRBV7-6 and TRBJ1-1): GAGVSQSPRYKVTKRGQDVALRCDPISGHVSLYWYRQALGQGPEFLTYFNYEAQQDKSGLPNDRFSAERPEGSISTLTIQRTEQRDSAMYRCASSLAPSRPVRTEAFFGQGTRLTVV.

This rearrangement joins TRBV4-2 to TRBJ1-2, with 10 nucleotides matching TRBD1. CDR3 length: 16 residues. Looked up from germline, CDR1 is LGHNA and CDR2 is YNFKEQ. Trimming took 4 bases from V and 4 from J; bases not matched to a gene: 9. Here the CDR3 reads CASSPRQGALGYGYTF. The DNA of the CDR3 is TGTGCCAGCAGCCCTCGACAGGGGGCGCTTGGCTATGGCTACACCTTC.

The chain uses TRBV19 and TRBJ1-5, with D possibly matching TRBD1 (5 bases). Deletions cut 2 bases from V and 4 bases from J, with 9 bases between. Germline V gene data show CDR1 as LNHDA and CDR2 as SQIVND (reference sequence). CDR3 length: 14 amino acids. This chain's CDR3 is CASSIRDSNQPQHF. The CDR3 nucleotides read TGTGCCAGTAGTATAAGAGACAGTAATCAGCCCCAGCATTTT.

The CDR3 is CASSSAQVNTEAFF. The CDR3 DNA sequence: TGTGCCAGCAGTTCCGCACAGGTGAACACTGAAGCTTTCTTT. This rearrangement joins TRBV27 to TRBJ1-1, with D possibly matching TRBD1 (5 bases). Germline loops: CDR1 MNHEY, CDR2 SMNVEV (reference sequence). V was shortened by 4 bases and J by 0 bases, with 9 bases between the two germline ends. The CDR3 sequence is 14 residues long.

The chain joins TRBV5-1 to TRBJ1-1; tentative D call: TRBD1 (5 bases). V was shortened by 1 base and J by 3 bases, with 13 bases between the two germline ends. The CDR3 runs to 15 residues. Germline-derived CDR1 and CDR2 are SGHRS and YFSETQ. The CDR3 spells CASSLYRGSDTEAFF. CDR3 nucleotide sequence: TGCGCCAGCAGCTTGTATAGGGGTTCGGACACTGAAGCTTTCTTT.

The V gene is TRBV5-5, the J gene TRBJ2-7; D ambiguous. V lost 4 bases and J 2 bases, leaving 16 bases between the germline ends. The CDR3 extends over 15 amino acids. Germline CDR1 reads SGHKS; CDR2 reads YYEKEE (reference sequence). The CDR3 is CASSVDTTYAYEQYF. DNA for the CDR3: TGTGCCAGCAGCGTCGACACCACCTACGCCTACGAGCAGTACTTC.

The sample holds one count of this clone. The J gene is TRBJ2-2, the V gene TRBV6-5, with TRBD2 matching 12 bases. This CDR3 is built from 14 residues. V shed 8 bases and J 8 bases; nucleotides not matched to a gene: 6. Germline V gene lookup returns CDR1 MNHEY and CDR2 SVGAGI. Here the CDR3 reads CASRLAGEVGELFF. As DNA, the CDR3 is TGTGCCAGCCGACTAGCGGGGGAAGTGGGGGAGCTGTTTTTT.

This chain uses TRBV5-1 with TRBJ2-2; possible D gene TRBD1, 6 bases. The CDR3 is 15 residues long. CDR1 and CDR2 (germline): SGHRS, YFSETQ. V was cut by 0 bases and J by 4 bases, with 10 bases left in between. This CDR3 reads CASSLEGQFTGELFF. CDR3 DNA: TGCGCCAGCAGCTTGGAAGGACAGTTCACCGGGGAGCTGTTTTTT.

The CDR3 DNA follows: TGCGCCAGCAGCCAAGATGTGAGTCAGCCCCAGCATTTT. Translation gives CASSQDVSQPQHF. The genes are TRBV4-1 and TRBJ1-5, with D hard to call. This CDR3 is 13 amino acids long. V dropped 0 bases and J dropped 6 bases, with 6 bases sitting between them. Germline assignment: CDR1 MGHRA and CDR2 YSYEKL.

The chain carries TRBV7-3 and TRBJ2-3; D remains ambiguous. This CDR3 has 13 amino acids. The V gene lost 5 bases and the J gene lost 0 bases, with 6 bases spanning the gap. The germline CDR1 and CDR2 sequences are SGHTA and FQGTGA. CDR3 amino acids: CASSLLSTDTQYF. In nucleotides, the CDR3 is TGTGCCAGCAGCCTACTAAGCACAGATACGCAGTATTTT.

The chain uses TRBV6-5 and TRBJ1-4; no firm D call. The germline V gene has CDR1 MNHEY and CDR2 SVGAGI. With 10 bases removed from V and 8 bases from J, the gap between germline ends came to 14 bases. The CDR3 is 12 residues long. This CDR3 is CAIHSNKEKLFF. The DNA for the CDR3 is TGTGCCATTCACAGTAACAAGGAAAAACTGTTTTTT.

The CDR3 nucleotides read TGTGCCAGCAGAGGACAGGGGTTTATCTATGGCTACACCTTC. It translates to CASRGQGFIYGYTF. V and J are TRBV6-5 and TRBJ1-2, with TRBD1 matching 9 bases. V lost 6 bases and J lost 4; bases outside the gene matches: 6. The CDR3 extends over 14 amino acids. CDR1 is MNHEY and CDR2 is SVGAGI in the germline V gene.

The chain couples TRBV27 to TRBJ1-1, with unresolved D. Per germline, CDR1 MNHEY and CDR2 SMNVEV (reference sequence). V was cut by 2 bases and J by 8 bases, with 15 bases left in between. This CDR3 spans 14 amino acids. The CDR3 protein is CASSLATAGPEAFF. In DNA form, the CDR3 reads TGTGCCAGCAGTTTAGCGACCGCTGGGCCCGAAGCTTTCTTT.

The CDR3 DNA follows: TGTGCCAGCAGCTCCCCAAGGGGGACAGCGCTCACTGGGGCCAACGTCCTGACTTTC. Translation: CASSSPRGTALTGANVLTF. The genes are TRBV5-6 and TRBJ2-6; 7 bases align to TRBD1. This CDR3 spans 19 amino acids. V dropped 3 bases and J dropped 2; count of bases not matched to a gene: 14. Looked up from germline, CDR1 is SGHDT and CDR2 is YYEEEE.

This chain's CDR3 is CASNRGTDTQYF. In DNA form, the CDR3 reads TGTGCCAGCAACAGGGGGACAGATACGCAGTATTTT. V usage is TRBV25-1 and J usage is TRBJ2-3; 8 bases agree with TRBD1. The CDR3 is 12 amino acids. V trimming: 7 bases; J trimming: 3 bases; junction bases outside the gene matches: 0. Looked up from germline, CDR1 is MGHDK and CDR2 is SYGVNS.

This clone came up once. This sequence joins TRBV7-2 and TRBJ1-4; 9 nucleotides match TRBD1. The CDR3 sequence is 18 residues long. Germline V gene data show CDR1 as SGHTA and CDR2 as FQGNSA. V was clipped by 10 bases and J by 0 bases; unmatched bases: 15. In nucleotides, the CDR3 is TGTGCCATCGATACAGGGGGCGTAATGACTGCAACTAATGAAAAACTGTTTTTT. It specifies CAIDTGGVMTATNEKLFF.

Only one count was recorded for this clone. This CDR3 is CASWDSSNYGYTF. As DNA, the CDR3 is TGTGCCAGCTGGGACAGCTCTAACTATGGCTACACCTTC. This chain joins TRBV6-4 and TRBJ1-2, with 7 positions matching TRBD1. CDR1 and CDR2 (germline): MRHNA, SNTAGT. Unmatched junction bases numbered 3, after V lost 8 bases and J lost 0 bases. The CDR3 consists of 13 residues.

V and J are TRBV19 and TRBJ1-1; 8 bases map to TRBD1. The CDR3 totals 15 residues. With V trimmed by 5 bases and J by 1 base, 6 bases remained unmatched. From germline, CDR1 is LNHDA and CDR2 SQIVND (reference sequence). The CDR3 reads CASSFWDRSNTEAFF. Here the CDR3 DNA reads TGTGCCAGTAGTTTCTGGGACAGGTCGAACACTGAAGCTTTCTTT.

The V and J genes are TRBV6-5 and TRBJ2-7; 9 positions agree with TRBD2. In germline, CDR1 is MNHEY, CDR2 SVGAGI. V lost 2 bases and J lost 2; bases outside the gene matches: 4. CDR3 size: 15 residues. In DNA, the CDR3 is TGTGCCAGCAGTTACGGCGGGAGGGCCCCCTACGAGCAGTACTTC. Protein sequence: CASSYGGRAPYEQYF.

In its sample, this clone was seen a few times. The rearrangement links TRBV7-9 to TRBJ2-1; 9 bases fit TRBD2. Per the germline V gene, CDR1 is SEHNR and CDR2 is FQNEAQ (reference sequence). The CDR3 loop spans 14 amino acids. V dropped 9 bases and J dropped 5; count of bases not matched to a gene: 8. CDR3 loop: CASRVAGANNEQFF. The DNA for the CDR3 is TGTGCCAGTCGAGTAGCGGGGGCGAACAATGAGCAGTTCTTC.

This clone has only a few counts. The CDR3 sequence: CASSYLTGGYEQYF. The CDR3, as DNA: TGTGCCAGCAGCTACCTTACAGGGGGCTACGAGCAGTACTTC. The rearrangement uses TRBV25-1 and TRBJ2-7; the match to TRBD1 covers 8 bases. This CDR3 has 14 amino acids. Germline V gene lookup returns CDR1 MGHDK and CDR2 SYGVNS. The V and J ends lost 6 bases and 3 bases, in that order; junction bases with no gene match: 7.